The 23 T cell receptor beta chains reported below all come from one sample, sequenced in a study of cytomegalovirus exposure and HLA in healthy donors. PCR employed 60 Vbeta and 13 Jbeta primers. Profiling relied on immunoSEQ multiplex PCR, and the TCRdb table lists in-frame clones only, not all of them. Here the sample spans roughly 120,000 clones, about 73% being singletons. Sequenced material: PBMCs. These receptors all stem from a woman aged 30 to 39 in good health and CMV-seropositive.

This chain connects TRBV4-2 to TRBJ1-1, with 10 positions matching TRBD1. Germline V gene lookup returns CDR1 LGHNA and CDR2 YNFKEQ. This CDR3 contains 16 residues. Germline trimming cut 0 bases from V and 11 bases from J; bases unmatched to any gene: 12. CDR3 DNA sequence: TGTGCCAGCAGCCAAGATCATACCGGGACAGGGGTGCGCGCTTTCTTT. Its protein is CASSQDHTGTGVRAFF.

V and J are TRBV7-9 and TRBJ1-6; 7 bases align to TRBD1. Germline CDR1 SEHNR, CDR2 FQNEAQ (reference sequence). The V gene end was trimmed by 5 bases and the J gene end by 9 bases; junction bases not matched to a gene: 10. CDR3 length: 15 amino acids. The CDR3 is CASSPLGQKSSPLHF. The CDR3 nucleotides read TGTGCCAGCAGCCCCCTGGGACAGAAATCTTCACCCCTCCACTTT.

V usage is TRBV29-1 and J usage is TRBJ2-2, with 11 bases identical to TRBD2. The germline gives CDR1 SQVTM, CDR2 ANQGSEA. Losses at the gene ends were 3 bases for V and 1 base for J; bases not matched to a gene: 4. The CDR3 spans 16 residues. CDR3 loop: CSVEISGGVNTGELFF. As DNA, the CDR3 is TGCAGCGTTGAGATTAGCGGGGGGGTGAACACCGGGGAGCTGTTTTTT.

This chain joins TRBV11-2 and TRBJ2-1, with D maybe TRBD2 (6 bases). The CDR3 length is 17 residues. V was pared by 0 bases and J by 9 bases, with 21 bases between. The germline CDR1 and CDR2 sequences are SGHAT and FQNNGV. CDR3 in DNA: TGTGCCAGCAGCTTAGATGTGTTCGGGGGTCAGTGGGGTGAGCAGTTCTTC. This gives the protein CASSLDVFGGQWGEQFF.

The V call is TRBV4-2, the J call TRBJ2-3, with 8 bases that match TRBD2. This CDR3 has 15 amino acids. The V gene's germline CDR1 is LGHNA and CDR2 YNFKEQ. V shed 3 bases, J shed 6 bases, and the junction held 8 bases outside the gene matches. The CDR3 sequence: CASSQIAGSNDTQYF. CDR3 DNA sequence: TGTGCCAGCAGCCAGATAGCGGGGTCAAATGATACGCAGTATTTT.

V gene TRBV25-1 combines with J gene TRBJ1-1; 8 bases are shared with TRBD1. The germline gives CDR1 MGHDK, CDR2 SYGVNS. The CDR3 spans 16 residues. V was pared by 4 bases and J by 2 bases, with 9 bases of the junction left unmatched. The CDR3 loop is CASSATLGQGNTEAFF. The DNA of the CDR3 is TGTGCCAGCAGTGCAACGTTAGGACAGGGAAACACTGAAGCTTTCTTT.

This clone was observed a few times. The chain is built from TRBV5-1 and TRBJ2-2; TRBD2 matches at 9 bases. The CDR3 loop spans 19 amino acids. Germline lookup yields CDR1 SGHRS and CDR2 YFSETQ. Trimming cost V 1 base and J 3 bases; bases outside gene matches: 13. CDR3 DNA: TGCGCCAGCAGCTTGAGTTCTCCGACTAGCGGATCTCACACCGGGGAGCTGTTTTTT. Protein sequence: CASSLSSPTSGSHTGELFF.

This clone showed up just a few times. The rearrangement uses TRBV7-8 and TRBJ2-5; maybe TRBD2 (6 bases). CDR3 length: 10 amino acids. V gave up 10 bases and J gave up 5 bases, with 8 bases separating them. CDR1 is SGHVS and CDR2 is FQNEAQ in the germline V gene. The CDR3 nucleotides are TGTGCCACGGGGAGGGAGACCCAGTACTTC. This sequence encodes CATGRETQYF.

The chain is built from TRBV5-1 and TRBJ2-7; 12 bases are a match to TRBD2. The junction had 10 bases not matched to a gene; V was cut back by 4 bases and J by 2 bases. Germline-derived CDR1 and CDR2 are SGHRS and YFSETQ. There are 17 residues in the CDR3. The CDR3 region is CASSKGTSGYGTYEQYF. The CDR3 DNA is TGCGCCAGCAGCAAGGGGACTAGCGGGTACGGGACCTACGAGCAGTACTTC.

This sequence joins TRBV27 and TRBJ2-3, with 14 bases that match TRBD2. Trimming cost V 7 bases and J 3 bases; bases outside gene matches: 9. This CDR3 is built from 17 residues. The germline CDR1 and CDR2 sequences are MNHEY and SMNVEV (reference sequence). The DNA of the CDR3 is TGTGCCAGCAAACGACTAGCGGGGGGGCCGGGTACAGATACGCAGTATTTT. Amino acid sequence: CASKRLAGGPGTDTQYF.

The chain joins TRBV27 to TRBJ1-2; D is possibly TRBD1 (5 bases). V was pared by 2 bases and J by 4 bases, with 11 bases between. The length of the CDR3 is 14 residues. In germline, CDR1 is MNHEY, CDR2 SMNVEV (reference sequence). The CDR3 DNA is TGTGCCAGCAGTTTAAATAGGGGATCCTATGGCTACACCTTC. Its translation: CASSLNRGSYGYTF.

The DNA for the CDR3 is TGTGCCAGCAGCGTCGGACAGGGAAACACCATATATTTT. Translation: CASSVGQGNTIYF. This chain links TRBV5-4 with TRBJ1-3, with a weak D call TRBD1 (6 bases). CDR1 SGHNT and CDR2 YYREEE come from the germline V gene (reference sequence). V was cut by 4 bases and J by 4 bases, with 9 bases left in between. The CDR3 is 13 amino acids.

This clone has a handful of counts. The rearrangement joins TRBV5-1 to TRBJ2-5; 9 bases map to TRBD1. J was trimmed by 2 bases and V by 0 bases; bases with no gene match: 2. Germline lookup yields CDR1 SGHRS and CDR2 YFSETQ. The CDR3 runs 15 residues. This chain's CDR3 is CASSLGTGEQETQYF. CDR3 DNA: TGCGCCAGCAGCTTGGGGACAGGGGAACAAGAGACCCAGTACTTC.

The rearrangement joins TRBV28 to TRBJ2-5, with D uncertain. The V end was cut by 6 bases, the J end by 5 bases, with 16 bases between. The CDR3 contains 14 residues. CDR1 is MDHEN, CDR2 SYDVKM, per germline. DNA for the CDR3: TGTGCCAGCAGCCCCCTTCCGGTTGTGGAGACCCAGTACTTC. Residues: CASSPLPVVETQYF.

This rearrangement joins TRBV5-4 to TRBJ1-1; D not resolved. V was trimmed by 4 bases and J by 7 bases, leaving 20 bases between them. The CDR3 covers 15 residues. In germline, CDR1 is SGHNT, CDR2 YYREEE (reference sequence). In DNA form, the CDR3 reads TGTGCCAGCAGCCCCGAGGCACCCGTTGGTGGTGAAGCTTTCTTT. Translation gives CASSPEAPVGGEAFF.

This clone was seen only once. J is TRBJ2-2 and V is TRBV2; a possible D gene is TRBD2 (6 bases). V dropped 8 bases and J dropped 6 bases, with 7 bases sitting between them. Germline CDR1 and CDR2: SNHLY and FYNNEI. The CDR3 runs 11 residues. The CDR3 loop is CASRESGELFF. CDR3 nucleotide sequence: TGTGCCAGCCGGGAGTCCGGGGAGCTGTTTTTT.

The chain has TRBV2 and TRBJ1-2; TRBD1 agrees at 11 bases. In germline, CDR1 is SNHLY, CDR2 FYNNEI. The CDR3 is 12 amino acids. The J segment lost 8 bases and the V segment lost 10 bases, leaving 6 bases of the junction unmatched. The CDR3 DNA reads TGTGCCATTAGGGACAGGGGGATGGGCTACACCTTC. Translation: CAIRDRGMGYTF.

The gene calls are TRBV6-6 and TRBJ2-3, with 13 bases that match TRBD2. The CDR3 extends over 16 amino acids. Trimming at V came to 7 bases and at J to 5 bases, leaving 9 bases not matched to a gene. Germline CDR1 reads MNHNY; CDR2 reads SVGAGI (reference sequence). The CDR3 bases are TGTGCCAGCACCCCGCTGCGACTAGCGGGGGGAGATACGCAGTATTTT. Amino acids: CASTPLRLAGGDTQYF.

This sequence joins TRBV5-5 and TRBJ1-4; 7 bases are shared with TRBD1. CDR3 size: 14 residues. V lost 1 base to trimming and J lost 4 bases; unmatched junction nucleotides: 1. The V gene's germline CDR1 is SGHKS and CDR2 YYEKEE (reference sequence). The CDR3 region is CASSLPGGNEKLFF. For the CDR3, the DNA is TGTGCCAGCAGCTTGCCAGGGGGTAATGAAAAACTGTTTTTT.

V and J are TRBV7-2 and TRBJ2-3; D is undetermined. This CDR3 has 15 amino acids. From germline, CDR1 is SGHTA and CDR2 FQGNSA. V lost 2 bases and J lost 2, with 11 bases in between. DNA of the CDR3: TGTGCCAGCAGCTTATTGGGCCCTCCCACAGATACGCAGTATTTT. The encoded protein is CASSLLGPPTDTQYF.

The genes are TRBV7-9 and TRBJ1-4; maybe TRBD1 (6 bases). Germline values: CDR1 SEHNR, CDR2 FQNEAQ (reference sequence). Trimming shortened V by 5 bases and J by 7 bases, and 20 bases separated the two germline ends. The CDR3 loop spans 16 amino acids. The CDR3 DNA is TGTGCCAGCAGCCCATACAGGGTGGAGTTGGGTGAAAAACTGTTTTTT. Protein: CASSPYRVELGEKLFF.

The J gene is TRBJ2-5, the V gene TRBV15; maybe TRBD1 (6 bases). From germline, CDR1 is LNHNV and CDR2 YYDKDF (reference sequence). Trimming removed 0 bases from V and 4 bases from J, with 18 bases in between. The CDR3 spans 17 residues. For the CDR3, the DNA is TGTGCCACCAGCAGAGATCAGGCAGGGCAGGGGTTAGAGACCCAGTACTTC. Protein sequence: CATSRDQAGQGLETQYF.

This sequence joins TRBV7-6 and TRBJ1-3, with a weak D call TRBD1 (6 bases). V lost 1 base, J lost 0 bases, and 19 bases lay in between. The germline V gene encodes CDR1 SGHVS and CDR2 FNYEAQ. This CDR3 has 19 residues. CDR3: CASSLGTAVSLDSGNTIYF. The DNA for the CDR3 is TGTGCCAGCAGCTTAGGGACAGCGGTGTCCTTGGACTCTGGAAACACCATATATTTT.